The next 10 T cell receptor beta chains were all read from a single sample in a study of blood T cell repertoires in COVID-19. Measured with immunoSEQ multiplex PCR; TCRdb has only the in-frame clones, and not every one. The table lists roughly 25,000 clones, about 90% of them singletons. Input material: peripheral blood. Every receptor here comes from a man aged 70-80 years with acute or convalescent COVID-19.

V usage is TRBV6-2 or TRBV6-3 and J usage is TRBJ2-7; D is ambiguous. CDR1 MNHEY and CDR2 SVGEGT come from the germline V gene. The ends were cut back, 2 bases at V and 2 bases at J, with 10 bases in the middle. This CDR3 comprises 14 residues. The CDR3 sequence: CASSYPVFPYEQYF. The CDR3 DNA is TGTGCCAGCAGTTACCCCGTATTCCCCTACGAGCAGTACTTC.

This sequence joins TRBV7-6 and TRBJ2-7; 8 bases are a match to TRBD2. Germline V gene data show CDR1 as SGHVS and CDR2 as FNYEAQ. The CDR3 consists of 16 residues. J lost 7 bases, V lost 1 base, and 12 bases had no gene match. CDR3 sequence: CASSLVGSGSRSEQYF. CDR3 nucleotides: TGTGCCAGCAGCTTAGTGGGGAGCGGGAGCCGATCTGAGCAGTACTTC.

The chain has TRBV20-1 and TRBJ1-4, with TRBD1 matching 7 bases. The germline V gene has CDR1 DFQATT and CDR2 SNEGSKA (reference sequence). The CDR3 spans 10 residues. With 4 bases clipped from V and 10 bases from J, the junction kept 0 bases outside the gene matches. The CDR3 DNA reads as TGCAGTGCTAAGGGGGCAAAACTGTTTTTT. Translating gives CSAKGAKLFF.

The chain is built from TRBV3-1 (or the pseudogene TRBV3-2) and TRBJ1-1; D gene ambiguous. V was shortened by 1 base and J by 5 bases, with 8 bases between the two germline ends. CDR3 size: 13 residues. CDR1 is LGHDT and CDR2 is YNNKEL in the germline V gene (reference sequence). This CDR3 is CASSQGISTEAFF. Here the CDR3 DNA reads TGTGCCAGCAGCCAAGGTATTAGTACTGAAGCTTTCTTT.

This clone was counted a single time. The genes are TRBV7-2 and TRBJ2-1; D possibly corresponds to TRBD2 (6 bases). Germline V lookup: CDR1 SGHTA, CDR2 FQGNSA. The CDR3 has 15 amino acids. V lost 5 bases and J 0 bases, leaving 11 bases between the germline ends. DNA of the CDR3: TGTGCCAGCAGCATGACTAGGAACTCCTACAATGAGCAGTTCTTC. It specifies CASSMTRNSYNEQFF.

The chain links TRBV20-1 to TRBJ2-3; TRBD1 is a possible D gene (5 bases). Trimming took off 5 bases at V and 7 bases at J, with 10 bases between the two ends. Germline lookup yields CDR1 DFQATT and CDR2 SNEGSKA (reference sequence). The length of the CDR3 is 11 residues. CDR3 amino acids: CSAGDSNTQYF. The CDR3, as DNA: TGCAGTGCTGGTGACAGTAATACGCAGTATTTT.

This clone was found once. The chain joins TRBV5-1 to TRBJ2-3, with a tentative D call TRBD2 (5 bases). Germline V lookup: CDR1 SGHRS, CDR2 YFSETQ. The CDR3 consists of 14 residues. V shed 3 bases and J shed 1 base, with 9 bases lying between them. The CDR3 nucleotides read TGCGCCAGCAGCTCCGGACTGGGCACAGATACGCAGTATTTT. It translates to CASSSGLGTDTQYF.

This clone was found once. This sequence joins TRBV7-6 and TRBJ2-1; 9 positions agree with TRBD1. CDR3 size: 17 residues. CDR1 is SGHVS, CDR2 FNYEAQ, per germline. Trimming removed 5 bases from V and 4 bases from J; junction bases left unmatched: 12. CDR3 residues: CASSAGTGRATYNEQFF. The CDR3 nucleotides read TGTGCCAGCAGCGCCGGGACAGGGAGGGCGACTTACAATGAGCAGTTCTTC.

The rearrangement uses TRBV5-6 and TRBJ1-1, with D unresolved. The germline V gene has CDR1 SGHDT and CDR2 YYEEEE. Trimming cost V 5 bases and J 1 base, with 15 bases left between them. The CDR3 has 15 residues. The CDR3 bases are TGTGCCAGCAGTCCCGAGGTTCGCGGGAACACTGAAGCTTTCTTT. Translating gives CASSPEVRGNTEAFF. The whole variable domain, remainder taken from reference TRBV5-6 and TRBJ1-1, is DAGVTQSPTHLIKTRGQQVTLRCSPKSGHDTVSWYQQALGQGPQFIFQYYEEEERQRGNFPDRFSGHQFPNYSSELNVNALLLGDSALYLCASSPEVRGNTEAFFGQGTRLTVV.

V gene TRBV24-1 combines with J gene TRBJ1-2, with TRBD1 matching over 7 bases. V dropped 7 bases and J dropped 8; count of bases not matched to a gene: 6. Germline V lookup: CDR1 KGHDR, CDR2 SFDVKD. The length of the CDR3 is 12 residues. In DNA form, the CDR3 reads TGTGCCACCAGCGACAGGGAGGAAGGCTACACCTTC. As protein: CATSDREEGYTF.